This TCR beta chain was obtained from a study of blood T cell repertoires in COVID-19. Profiled with immunoSEQ multiplex PCR; TCRdb holds only in-frame clones, not every one. The top ten hold about 9.4% of the sample, which has some 290,000 clones, over 85% seen once. The sample was PBMCs or T cells enriched from blood (not recorded which). The sequence was collected from a woman aged 25-40 years who had recovered from COVID-19.

CDR3 nucleotides: TGTGCCAGCAGCTTCACCGGGACAGAACTCTACAATGAGCAGTTCTTC. It specifies CASSFTGTELYNEQFF. The J gene is TRBJ2-1, the V gene TRBV7-8; 7 bases are a match to TRBD1. This CDR3 spans 16 amino acids. The germline V gene has CDR1 SGHVS and CDR2 FQNEAQ. Trimming took 3 bases from V and 3 from J; bases not matched to a gene: 8.